The next 22 T cell receptor beta chains were all read from a single sample in a study of T-cell memory formation after mild COVID-19. MiXCR, run by TCRdb on the 5' RACE reads, gives a single entry per CDR3 protein. The sample has some 120,000 distinct CDR3 sequences; about 15% are singletons. The sample consisted of PBMCs or a T cell subset sorted from them (not recorded which). The source is a man younger than 30 who had mild COVID-19 (a few samples of this study predate the infection). Cell type and time point are not known.

CDR3 coding DNA: TGCGCCAGCAGTTTTTTCCCCGATCAGCCCCAGCATTTT. Translated, it gives CASSFFPDQPQHF. The V call is TRBV5-1, the J call TRBJ1-5; D ambiguous. The CDR3 runs 13 residues. Germline assignment: CDR1 SGHRS and CDR2 YFSETQ. The V and J ends lost 5 bases and 5 bases respectively, with 11 bases between them.

This clonotype was picked up a small number of times. CDR3 coding DNA: TGTGCCAGCAGCCCAAGGGGGGCGACAGATACGCAGTATTTT. Amino acid sequence: CASSPRGATDTQYF. The rearrangement links TRBV9 to TRBJ2-3, with D perhaps given as TRBD1 or TRBD2 (6 bases each). The CDR3 spans 14 residues. The germline V gene encodes CDR1 SGDLS and CDR2 YYNGEE. V was shortened by 4 bases and J by 3 bases, with 12 bases between the two germline ends.

This clonotype has more than one count but fewer than ten. J is TRBJ2-1 and V is TRBV5-1; D gene ambiguous. Germline V gene sequence: CDR1 SGHRS, CDR2 YFSETQ. The V end was cut by 6 bases, the J end by 7 bases, with 14 bases between. This CDR3 region has 13 residues. The CDR3: CASKSYGWNEQFF. CDR3 DNA: TGCGCCAGCAAATCGTACGGGTGGAATGAGCAGTTCTTC.

This clonotype appeared a few times. V usage is TRBV20-1 and J usage is TRBJ2-1, with D unclear. Per the germline V gene, CDR1 is DFQATT and CDR2 is SNEGSKA (reference sequence). The V end was cut by 2 bases, the J end by 4 bases, with 9 bases between. The CDR3 runs to 13 residues. CDR3 sequence reads: CSARSGGYNEQFF. Here the CDR3 DNA reads TGCAGTGCTAGATCGGGCGGATACAATGAGCAGTTCTTC.

This clonotype was detected only a few times. J is TRBJ1-2 and V is TRBV6-1, with D unresolved. The V end lost 8 bases, the J end lost 4 bases, and 11 bases lay between the germline ends. CDR1 and CDR2 (germline): MNHNS, SASEGT. The CDR3 consists of 12 residues. In nucleotides, the CDR3 is TGTGCCAGCGCAGTAGACGGCTATGGCTACACCTTC. Translated: CASAVDGYGYTF.

The rearrangement links TRBV7-6 to TRBJ1-1; 7 bases are shared with TRBD1. The V gene's germline CDR1 is SGHVS and CDR2 FNYEAQ. The V segment lost 1 base and the J segment 0 bases; nucleotides outside the gene matches: 5. The length of the CDR3 is 16 residues. CDR3 nucleotides: TGTGCCAGCAGCTTAGAACAGGGGAGGGTGAACACTGAAGCTTTCTTT. Translation: CASSLEQGRVNTEAFF.

This chain's CDR3 is CSAIGQGTTNEKLFF. Written as DNA, the CDR3 is TGCAGTGCTATCGGTCAGGGGACAACTAATGAAAAACTGTTTTTT. V and J are TRBV20-1 and TRBJ1-4; tentatively, D is TRBD1 (6 bases). The ends were cut back, 4 bases at V and 0 bases at J, with 12 bases in the middle. Germline V gene data show CDR1 as DFQATT and CDR2 as SNEGSKA (reference sequence). The CDR3 runs to 15 residues.

The sample holds many counts of this clonotype. The CDR3 DNA reads TGTGCCAGCAGCCAAGGACAGGACCAAAGGGGACTAGCGGGCAATACGCAGTATTTT. Translation: CASSQGQDQRGLAGNTQYF. The chain joins TRBV7-8 to TRBJ2-3; 12 bases line up with TRBD2. V shed 5 bases and J 7 bases; nucleotides not matched to a gene: 19. This CDR3 has 19 residues. CDR1 SGHVS and CDR2 FQNEAQ come from the germline V gene.

This clonotype was observed a few times. The genes are TRBV6-5 and TRBJ1-2; 8 bases are a match to TRBD1. V shed 6 bases, J shed 7 bases, and the junction held 7 bases outside the gene matches. CDR1 and CDR2 from the germline V gene are MNHEY and SVGAGI. This CDR3 is 13 amino acids long. The CDR3 spells CASSPGQGSGYTF. DNA of the CDR3: TGTGCCAGCAGCCCCGGACAGGGCTCTGGCTACACCTTC.

This clonotype was seen ten or more times. J is TRBJ2-2 and V is TRBV24-1, with TRBD2 as a possible D gene (6 bases). Germline assignment: CDR1 KGHDR and CDR2 SFDVKD. This CDR3 has 16 amino acids. The V end lost 4 bases, the J end lost 5 bases, and 16 bases lay between the germline ends. The CDR3 DNA reads TGTGCCACCAGTGACCCGATCGTGGGGAGGACCGGGGAGCTGTTTTTT. This translates into CATSDPIVGRTGELFF.

This clonotype was counted a few times. The chain couples TRBV10-3 to TRBJ2-1; TRBD2 matches 9 bases. V lost 0 bases, J lost 8 bases, and 8 bases stayed unmatched. The germline CDR1 and CDR2 sequences are ENHRY and SYGVKD. CDR3 length: 16 residues. CDR3 coding DNA: TGTGCCATCAGTGAGTCAGGGGTAGCGGGGGTGTATGAGCAGTTCTTC. Its translation: CAISESGVAGVYEQFF.

The genes are TRBV15 and TRBJ1-4, with D possibly TRBD1 on 6 matching bases. Trimming left V 5 bases short and J 5 bases short, with 24 bases between. The CDR3 extends over 18 amino acids. Germline CDR1 is LNHNV and CDR2 is YYDKDF (reference sequence). CDR3 protein: CATSRGQYTYGTNEKLFF. In DNA form, the CDR3 reads TGTGCCACCAGCCGCGGACAGTATACGTACGGCACCAATGAAAAACTGTTTTTT.

The V gene is TRBV6-6, the J gene TRBJ2-1, with no clear D. Germline V gives CDR1 MNHNY, CDR2 SVGAGI (reference sequence). Trimming stripped 5 bases from V and 0 bases from J, with 11 bases between. There are 15 residues in the CDR3. DNA of the CDR3: TGTGCCAGCAGTAGAAGGGCAAGCTCCTACAATGAGCAGTTCTTC. This gives the protein CASSRRASSYNEQFF.

In its sample, this clonotype was seen a few times. V is TRBV29-1 and J is TRBJ1-6; TRBD1 matches 9 bases. In germline, CDR1 is SQVTM, CDR2 ANQGSEA. Trimming at V came to 6 bases and at J to 8 bases, leaving 2 bases not matched to a gene. The CDR3 extends over 12 amino acids. The CDR3 protein is CSVRTGDSPLHF. In DNA, the CDR3 is TGCAGCGTCCGGACAGGGGATTCACCCCTCCACTTT.

CDR3 coding DNA: TGTGCCAGCTCACCGCGAGAGGGGTTGGGTGAAGCTTTCTTT. It encodes CASSPREGLGEAFF. The chain combines TRBV18 with TRBJ1-1; a weak D match, TRBD1 (5 bases). Per germline, CDR1 KGHSH and CDR2 LQKENI. V gave up 3 bases and J gave up 7 bases, with 15 bases separating them. The CDR3 is made up of 14 amino acids.

The sample holds a few counts of this clonotype. V and J are TRBV3-1 and TRBJ2-7, with 11 bases fitting TRBD1. The junction had 8 bases not matched to a gene; V was cut back by 5 bases and J by 5 bases. The CDR3 is 15 residues long. Germline V lookup: CDR1 LGHDT, CDR2 YNNKEL (reference sequence). In DNA form, the CDR3 reads TGTGCCAGCAGCTCAGGGACAGGGGGGGTCCACGAGCAGTACTTC. This encodes CASSSGTGGVHEQYF.

In its sample, this clonotype was seen a few times. The chain carries TRBV12-3 or TRBV12-4 and TRBJ2-7; D remains unclear. Trimming stripped 1 base from V and 5 bases from J, with 9 bases between. The CDR3 consists of 13 residues. DNA for the CDR3: TGTGCCAGCAGTTTAGGCGAGTCCGACGAGCAGTACGTC. Encoded protein: CASSLGESDEQYV.

This clonotype was picked up a small number of times. The chain couples TRBV7-2 to TRBJ2-2; D unresolved. V was trimmed by 2 bases and J by 1 base, leaving 5 bases between them. The CDR3 loop spans 14 amino acids. Per the germline V gene, CDR1 is SGHTA and CDR2 is FQGNSA. The CDR3 DNA sequence: TGTGCCAGCAGCTTATTCCAGAACACCGGGGAGCTGTTTTTT. Its translation is CASSLFQNTGELFF.

CDR3 DNA sequence: TGTGCCAGCAGTGAAGCCAATCAGGGGTCCGGGGAGCTGTTTTTT. It translates to CASSEANQGSGELFF. This sequence joins TRBV2 and TRBJ2-2; D perhaps matches TRBD1 (6 bases). V was shortened by 0 bases and J by 6 bases, with 11 bases between the two germline ends. Germline CDR1 is SNHLY and CDR2 is FYNNEI. This CDR3 is built from 15 residues.

This clonotype has a handful of counts. J is TRBJ2-3 and V is TRBV21-1; TRBD1, the table's D call, was not compared with the DNA. TRBV21-1 is designated a pseudogene. This CDR3 contains 16 residues. This CDR3 reads CASSRDSEGRTDTQYF. The CDR3 DNA reads TGTGCCAGCAGCCGTGACAGTGAGGGACGCACAGATACGCAGTATTTT.

J is TRBJ1-6 and V is TRBV7-2; D is unresolved. Germline-derived CDR1 and CDR2 are SGHTA and FQGNSA. The V end lost 5 bases, the J end lost 15 bases, and 14 bases lay between the germline ends. CDR3 size: 12 residues. CDR3: CASSPRALGLHF. The DNA for the CDR3 is TGTGCCAGCAGCCCGCGTGCGTTGGGCCTCCACTTT. Together with reference TRBV7-2 and TRBJ1-6, the CDR3 gives the full variable domain: GAGVSQSPSNKVTEKGKDVELRCDPISGHTALYWYRQSLGQGLEFLIYFQGNSAPDKSGLPSDRFSAERTGGSVSTLTIQRTQQEDSAVYLCASSPRALGLHFGNGTRLTVT.

The chain is built from TRBV10-3 and TRBJ2-3; 10 bases map to TRBD1. V shed 4 bases and J 3 bases; nucleotides not matched to a gene: 1. This CDR3 is 14 amino acids long. The germline CDR1 and CDR2 sequences are ENHRY and SYGVKD. CDR3 protein: CAISGQGATDTQYF. Here the CDR3 DNA reads TGTGCCATCAGTGGACAGGGGGCAACAGATACGCAGTATTTT.